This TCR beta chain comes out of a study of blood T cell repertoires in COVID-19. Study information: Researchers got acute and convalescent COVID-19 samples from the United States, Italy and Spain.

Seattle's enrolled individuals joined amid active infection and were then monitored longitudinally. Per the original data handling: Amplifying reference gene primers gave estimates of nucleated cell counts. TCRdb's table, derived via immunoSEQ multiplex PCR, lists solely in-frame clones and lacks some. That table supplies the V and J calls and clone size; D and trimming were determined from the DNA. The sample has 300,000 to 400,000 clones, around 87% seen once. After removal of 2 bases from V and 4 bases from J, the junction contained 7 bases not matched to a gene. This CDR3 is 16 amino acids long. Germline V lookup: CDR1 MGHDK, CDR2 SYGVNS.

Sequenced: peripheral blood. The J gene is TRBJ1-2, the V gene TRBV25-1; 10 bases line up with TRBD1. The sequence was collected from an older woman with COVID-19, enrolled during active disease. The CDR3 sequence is CASSELGTGVPYGYTF. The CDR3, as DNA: TGTGCCAGCAGTGAACTAGGGACAGGGGTTCCCTATGGCTACACCTTC.